Below are 28 T cell receptor beta chains sequenced from a single sample in a study of cytomegalovirus exposure and HLA in healthy donors. Assay: immunoSEQ multiplex PCR; the TCRdb copy retains only in-frame clones and omits some. This table holds some 120,000 clones, 89% found once. Input material: PBMCs. These receptors all come from a woman aged 18-29 years in good health and CMV-seronegative.

The chain has TRBV5-4 and TRBJ2-3; the D is unclear. Germline V gene sequence: CDR1 SGHNT, CDR2 YYREEE (reference sequence). Between the trimmed V and J ends, which lost 1 base and 5 bases, there was a span of 14 bases. The CDR3 is 15 residues long. CDR3: CASSLRSESRDTQYF. For the CDR3, the DNA is TGTGCCAGCAGCTTGAGGAGCGAGTCAAGAGATACGCAGTATTTT.

The chain is built from TRBV11-2 and TRBJ1-2; D is ambiguous. CDR1 SGHAT and CDR2 FQNNGV come from the germline V gene. V shed 0 bases and J shed 8 bases, with 7 bases lying between them. The CDR3 loop spans 12 amino acids. CDR3 bases: TGTGCCAGCAGCTTAGACGGAGGGGGCTACACCTTC. This gives the protein CASSLDGGGYTF.

The DNA for the CDR3 is TGTGCCAGCAGTATCGGGGGGACAGGGGCGTACGAGCAGTACTTC. This sequence encodes CASSIGGTGAYEQYF. The chain links TRBV25-1 to TRBJ2-7; 10 positions agree with TRBD1. The CDR3 has 15 residues. V lost 5 bases, J lost 4 bases, and 8 bases stayed unmatched. Germline V lookup: CDR1 MGHDK, CDR2 SYGVNS.

This chain links TRBV18 with TRBJ2-2, with TRBD1 matching over 12 bases. The ends lost 6 bases at V and 6 bases at J; junction bases unmatched: 2. CDR1 is KGHSH, CDR2 LQKENI, per germline. This CDR3 has 14 residues. This CDR3 is CASSRDRGPGELFF. The CDR3 bases are TGTGCCAGCTCCCGGGACAGGGGGCCCGGGGAGCTGTTTTTT.

V gene TRBV28 combines with J gene TRBJ2-5; D is perhaps TRBD1 (5 bases). Germline CDR1 reads MDHEN; CDR2 reads SYDVKM. V lost 6 bases and J 9 bases, leaving 14 bases between the germline ends. The CDR3 runs 12 residues. The CDR3 DNA reads TGTGCCAGCAGCCAGGGTTTGTCGGCCCAGTACTTC. This translates into CASSQGLSAQYF.

This chain uses TRBV6-5 with TRBJ1-4; TRBD1 agrees at 7 bases. V shed 8 bases and J 5 bases; nucleotides not matched to a gene: 8. The CDR3 runs 14 residues. Germline values: CDR1 MNHEY, CDR2 SVGAGI. The CDR3 region is CASAQGQANEKLFF. The CDR3 DNA follows: TGTGCCAGCGCTCAAGGACAGGCAAATGAAAAACTGTTTTTT.

The rearrangement links TRBV7-8 to TRBJ1-1; maybe TRBD1 (6 bases). The length of the CDR3 is 14 residues. Germline loops: CDR1 SGHVS, CDR2 FQNEAQ. V was cut by 5 bases and J by 4 bases, with 14 bases left in between. The CDR3 region is CASSLGGAVTEAFF. The DNA of the CDR3 is TGTGCCAGCAGCCTCGGGGGGGCTGTCACTGAAGCTTTCTTT.

This chain connects TRBV5-1 to TRBJ2-2, with 10 bases identical to TRBD2. Trimming cost V 2 bases and J 3 bases; bases outside gene matches: 4. Per germline, CDR1 SGHRS and CDR2 YFSETQ. This CDR3 has 16 residues. CDR3 sequence (DNA): TGCGCCAGCAGCTTTTCTAGCGGGGGTGACACCGGGGAGCTGTTTTTT. It codes for CASSFSSGGDTGELFF.

The chain recombines TRBV28 with TRBJ1-5; D is unresolved. V lost 4 bases to trimming and J lost 5 bases, with 6 bases between them. This CDR3 is 12 amino acids long. The V gene's germline CDR1 is MDHEN and CDR2 SYDVKM. The CDR3 sequence: CASSSSYQPQHF. As DNA, the CDR3 is TGTGCCAGCAGTTCCTCCTATCAGCCCCAGCATTTT.

V gene TRBV7-2 combines with J gene TRBJ1-1, with D possibly TRBD1 on 5 matching bases. CDR1 is SGHTA, CDR2 FQGNSA, per germline. This CDR3 spans 11 amino acids. V lost 2 bases and J 11 bases, leaving 9 bases between the germline ends. The CDR3 is CASSLRGIAFF. Written as DNA, the CDR3 is TGTGCCAGCAGCTTAAGGGGCATCGCTTTCTTT.

The chain is built from TRBV14 and TRBJ1-1; TRBD1 is a possible D gene (6 bases). The germline gives CDR1 SGHDN, CDR2 FVKESK. The CDR3 loop spans 17 amino acids. Trimming took 0 bases from V and 7 from J, leaving 21 bases between them. Written as DNA, the CDR3 is TGTGCCAGCAGCCAAGATAGGAACAGGGCCCCACCGAGTGAAGCTTTCTTT. It yields the protein CASSQDRNRAPPSEAFF.

This chain uses TRBV18 with TRBJ2-7, with D maybe TRBD2 (6 bases). Germline-derived CDR1 and CDR2 are KGHSH and LQKENI. Trimming cost V 3 bases and J 2 bases, with 11 bases left between them. This CDR3 has 14 residues. CDR3 sequence reads: CASSPGGPPYEQYF. In nucleotides, the CDR3 is TGTGCCAGCTCACCCGGAGGGCCCCCCTACGAGCAGTACTTC.

This rearrangement joins TRBV19 to TRBJ2-1; no reliable D call. The CDR3 contains 15 residues. V was shortened by 2 bases and J by 0 bases, with 8 bases between the two germline ends. Looked up from germline, CDR1 is LNHDA and CDR2 is SQIVND (reference sequence). CDR3 protein: CASSIIESSYNEQFF. DNA of the CDR3: TGTGCCAGTAGTATAATCGAGAGCTCCTACAATGAGCAGTTCTTC.

The J gene is TRBJ2-1, the V gene TRBV7-7, with 13 positions matching TRBD2. The CDR3 is 17 residues long. Germline loops: CDR1 SSHAT, CDR2 FNYEAQ (reference sequence). The junction had 9 bases not matched to a gene; V was cut back by 4 bases and J by 6 bases. In DNA, the CDR3 is TGTGCCAGCAGCTCCGTGTTGGGGACTAGCGGGGTCAATGAGCAGTTCTTC. This encodes CASSSVLGTSGVNEQFF.

CDR3 region: CASSSRSPVNSNQPQHF. The CDR3 nucleotides read TGTGCCAGTAGCTCGCGTTCACCCGTTAATAGCAATCAGCCCCAGCATTTT. This chain connects TRBV19 to TRBJ1-5; no reliable D call. This CDR3 comprises 17 residues. Between the trimmed V and J ends, which lost 6 bases and 0 bases, there was a span of 18 bases. Germline values: CDR1 LNHDA, CDR2 SQIVND (reference sequence).

The chain links TRBV28 to TRBJ1-2; possible D gene TRBD1, 6 bases. CDR3 length equals 16 residues. Trimming took off 2 bases at V and 7 bases at J, with 20 bases between the two ends. Per the germline V gene, CDR1 is MDHEN and CDR2 is SYDVKM. DNA for the CDR3: TGTGCCAGCAGTTTAATTAGGCAGGGGAAAAAGCCTGGCTACACCTTC. It yields the protein CASSLIRQGKKPGYTF.

The chain combines TRBV6-5 with TRBJ2-5; D is unclear. V was pared by 8 bases and J by 1 base, with 14 bases between. Germline-derived CDR1 and CDR2 are MNHEY and SVGAGI. The CDR3 contains 14 residues. This chain's CDR3 is CASSGGPGQETQYF. The DNA for the CDR3 is TGTGCCAGCTCTGGTGGTCCGGGCCAAGAGACCCAGTACTTC.

The chain employs TRBV18 and TRBJ2-1; D gene uncertain. Trimming pared 3 bases from V and 9 bases from J, leaving 15 bases between. The CDR3 is 14 residues long. Germline CDR1 KGHSH, CDR2 LQKENI. CDR3 nucleotide sequence: TGTGCCAGCTCACCTACAATCACGGTAGCTGAGCAGTTCTTC. Protein product: CASSPTITVAEQFF.

The chain couples TRBV6-5 to TRBJ2-7; 11 bases fit TRBD2. The CDR3 consists of 15 residues. Germline V gene data show CDR1 as MNHEY and CDR2 as SVGAGI. Unmatched junction bases numbered 10, after V lost 7 bases and J lost 5 bases. CDR3 bases: TGTGCCAGCACTCAAACTAGCGGGAGTCAAAACGAGCAGTACTTC. Protein product: CASTQTSGSQNEQYF.

The chain combines TRBV13 with TRBJ1-1, with TRBD1 identical over 9 bases. Germline V gene data show CDR1 as PRHDT and CDR2 as FYEKMQ (reference sequence). CDR3 size: 14 residues. V trimming: 5 bases; J trimming: 1 base; junction bases outside the gene matches: 2. The CDR3 bases are TGTGCCAGCAGCCCGGGACAGGGGAACACTGAAGCTTTCTTT. This codes for CASSPGQGNTEAFF.

The chain uses TRBV6-5 and TRBJ1-2; 7 nucleotides line up with TRBD1. This CDR3 spans 13 amino acids. With V trimmed by 2 bases and J by 5 bases, 2 bases remained unmatched. The germline V gene encodes CDR1 MNHEY and CDR2 SVGAGI. In DNA, the CDR3 is TGTGCCAGCAGTTACACAGGGGCTTATGGCTACACCTTC. It specifies CASSYTGAYGYTF.

This clone was seen only once. The chain joins TRBV5-6 to TRBJ1-1; D is unclear. This CDR3 region has 12 residues. V lost 0 bases and J lost 8, with 8 bases in between. Germline CDR1 SGHDT, CDR2 YYEEEE. The CDR3 protein is CASSLDWQEAFF. DNA for the CDR3: TGTGCCAGCAGCTTGGATTGGCAGGAAGCTTTCTTT. The variable domain in full, completed from reference TRBV5-6 and TRBJ1-1, reads DAGVTQSPTHLIKTRGQQVTLRCSPKSGHDTVSWYQQALGQGPQFIFQYYEEEERQRGNFPDRFSGHQFPNYSSELNVNALLLGDSALYLCASSLDWQEAFFGQGTRLTVV.

CDR3 DNA: TGTGCCAGCAGCCCACAGGGGATAAGCACAGATACGCAGTATTTT. This gives the protein CASSPQGISTDTQYF. The J gene is TRBJ2-3, the V gene TRBV6-5; TRBD1 matches at 7 bases. Trimming at V came to 6 bases and at J to 0 bases, leaving 6 bases not matched to a gene. Germline CDR1 is MNHEY and CDR2 is SVGAGI. This CDR3 is 15 amino acids long.

The chain carries TRBV6-5 and TRBJ1-1; D gene uncertain. The CDR3 sequence is 14 residues long. Germline lookup yields CDR1 MNHEY and CDR2 SVGAGI. With 7 bases removed from V and 3 bases from J, the gap between germline ends came to 15 bases. The CDR3 bases are TGTGCCAGCACTCATTCGGGGTCGCACACTGAAGCTTTCTTT. Translating it yields CASTHSGSHTEAFF.

The genes are TRBV30 and TRBJ2-2; 7 bases are a match to TRBD2. The CDR3 length is 13 residues. Per germline, CDR1 GTSNPN and CDR2 SVGIG (reference sequence). The V gene end was trimmed by 8 bases and the J gene end by 3 bases; junction bases not matched to a gene: 6. DNA for the CDR3: TGTGCCCGTCTAGCGGACCACACCGGGGAGCTGTTTTTT. Protein: CARLADHTGELFF.

The chain has TRBV4-1 and TRBJ1-5; the D gene is possibly TRBD1 (6 bases). This CDR3 region has 16 residues. V shed 4 bases and J shed 1 base, with 14 bases lying between them. Germline values: CDR1 MGHRA, CDR2 YSYEKL. CDR3 in amino acids: CASSRGHRVSNQPQHF. The DNA of the CDR3 is TGCGCCAGCAGCCGCGGGCACAGGGTAAGCAATCAGCCCCAGCATTTT.

This clone appeared once. The chain uses TRBV30 and TRBJ1-3; 9 positions agree with TRBD1. Trimming took 2 bases from V and 2 from J; bases not matched to a gene: 7. Germline CDR1 and CDR2: GTSNPN and SVGIG (reference sequence). The CDR3 is 16 residues long. CDR3 bases: TGTGCCTGGAGTCAACAGGGGGCCTTGGCTGGAAACACCATATATTTT. The encoded protein is CAWSQQGALAGNTIYF.

This clone showed up just once. The rearrangement links TRBV7-8 to TRBJ1-1; 7 bases map to TRBD1. Germline trimming cut 6 bases from V and 1 base from J; bases unmatched to any gene: 11. The CDR3 totals 16 residues. Germline V gene sequence: CDR1 SGHVS, CDR2 FQNEAQ. The DNA of the CDR3 is TGTGCCAGCAGGAGATATCAGGGGGTGGGGAACACTGAAGCTTTCTTT. As protein: CASRRYQGVGNTEAFF.